Presented here are 14 T cell receptor beta chains from one specimen sequenced in a study of cytomegalovirus exposure and HLA in healthy donors. The PCR used 60 Vbeta and 13 Jbeta primers. Profiling relied on immunoSEQ multiplex PCR, and the TCRdb table lists in-frame clones only, not all of them. The table lists more than 80,000 clones, roughly four fifths of them singletons, with 2.5% to 3% in the top ten. The sequenced sample consisted of PBMCs. The source is a male donor in good health and CMV-seropositive.

This chain connects TRBV27 to TRBJ1-5; 9 bases line up with TRBD1. The V and J ends lost 10 bases and 0 bases, in that order; junction bases with no gene match: 19. The CDR3 spans 19 residues. CDR1 is MNHEY and CDR2 is SMNVEV in the germline V gene (reference sequence). The CDR3 region is CATSTISGQGLFSNQPQHF. CDR3 nucleotide sequence: TGTGCCACATCTACAATTTCGGGACAGGGATTATTTAGCAATCAGCCCCAGCATTTT.

This chain joins TRBV6-5 and TRBJ1-6; D might be TRBD1 (6 bases). V dropped 5 bases and J dropped 5 bases, with 10 bases sitting between them. Germline CDR1 is MNHEY and CDR2 is SVGAGI. This CDR3 comprises 14 residues. CDR3 loop: CASSRQANNSPLHF. The CDR3 DNA reads as TGTGCCAGCAGTAGACAGGCTAATAATTCACCCCTCCACTTT.

This chain joins TRBV5-1 and TRBJ2-3; a weak D match, TRBD1 (6 bases). The CDR3 consists of 16 residues. With 1 base removed from V and 2 bases from J, the gap between germline ends came to 14 bases. Germline values: CDR1 SGHRS, CDR2 YFSETQ. The CDR3 DNA is TGCGCCAGCAGCTTGCCCTTCCGGACAGTCACAGATACGCAGTATTTT. It codes for CASSLPFRTVTDTQYF.

The J gene is TRBJ2-5, the V gene TRBV2, with TRBD1 as a possible D gene (6 bases). Germline V CDR1 and CDR2: SNHLY, FYNNEI. This CDR3 spans 16 amino acids. Trimming shortened V by 2 bases and J by 5 bases, and 18 bases separated the two germline ends. The CDR3 loop reads CASSENILQGGETQYF. The CDR3 bases are TGTGCCAGCAGTGAAAACATCCTACAGGGTGGGGAGACCCAGTACTTC.

A remark on this clone: Different DNA sequences within this sample yield the same CDR3. This sequence joins TRBV28 and TRBJ2-7; no reliable D call. Trimming took off 2 bases at V and 4 bases at J, with 6 bases between the two ends. This CDR3 comprises 12 residues. Germline lookup yields CDR1 MDHEN and CDR2 SYDVKM. In nucleotides, the CDR3 is TGTGCCAGCAGTTTAGGGCAATACGAGCAGTACTTC. Encoded protein: CASSLGQYEQYF.

The chain couples TRBV5-1 to TRBJ1-1, with D maybe TRBD1 (5 bases). The CDR3 has 19 amino acids. V was cut by 1 base and J by 3 bases, with 25 bases left in between. Germline CDR1 and CDR2: SGHRS and YFSETQ. The CDR3 nucleotides are TGCGCCAGCAGCTTGCCCAGGGCAGGAATGGGGCGGGGGGACACTGAAGCTTTCTTT. Its translation is CASSLPRAGMGRGDTEAFF.

The chain recombines TRBV9 with TRBJ1-6; 9 bases match TRBD1. Trimming took 0 bases from V and 10 from J; bases not matched to a gene: 5. There are 15 residues in the CDR3. Germline V gene data show CDR1 as SGDLS and CDR2 as YYNGEE. The CDR3 sequence: CASSVGGQGGSPLHF. The CDR3 bases are TGTGCCAGCAGCGTAGGGGGACAGGGTGGGTCACCCCTCCACTTT.

V usage is TRBV4-3 and J usage is TRBJ2-7; D not certain. Trimming pared 1 base from V and 0 bases from J, leaving 10 bases between. The CDR3 covers 15 residues. Germline CDR1 LGHNA, CDR2 YSLEER. CDR3 protein: CASSQGRTFSYEQYF. DNA of the CDR3: TGCGCCAGCAGCCAAGGCAGAACGTTCTCCTACGAGCAGTACTTC.

This chain uses TRBV5-4 with TRBJ2-5, with 7 nucleotides matching TRBD1. Looked up from germline, CDR1 is SGHNT and CDR2 is YYREEE (reference sequence). V was pared by 4 bases and J by 1 base, with 4 bases of the junction left unmatched. The CDR3 is 14 residues long. CDR3 loop: CASSATGVQETQYF. The CDR3 nucleotides read TGTGCCAGCAGCGCAACAGGGGTCCAAGAGACCCAGTACTTC.

The chain recombines TRBV30 with TRBJ2-2, with D possibly matching TRBD1 (6 bases). This CDR3 has 15 amino acids. The germline CDR1 and CDR2 sequences are GTSNPN and SVGIG (reference sequence). Between the trimmed V and J ends, which lost 4 bases and 3 bases, there was a span of 15 bases. The chain's CDR3 is CAWIRRQAYTGELFF. The CDR3 nucleotides are TGTGCCTGGATCAGACGACAGGCTTACACCGGGGAGCTGTTTTTT.

Comment on this clone: The same CDR3 also results from other DNA sequences found in this sample. This chain connects TRBV15 to TRBJ1-5, with D perhaps TRBD1 (6 bases). The CDR3 is made up of 15 amino acids. V lost 0 bases, J lost 3 bases, and 9 bases lay in between. CDR1 LNHNV and CDR2 YYDKDF come from the germline V gene (reference sequence). The CDR3 loop reads CATSRDRGYNQPQHF. The CDR3 region has the DNA TGTGCCACCAGCAGAGACAGGGGCTACAATCAGCCCCAGCATTTT.

Written as DNA, the CDR3 is TGTGCCAGCAGGACTAGCGGGGATTCCTACAATGAGCAGTTCTTC. As protein: CASRTSGDSYNEQFF. This chain joins TRBV7-2 and TRBJ2-1, with TRBD2 identical over 11 bases. CDR3 size: 15 residues. The trim removed 6 bases at V and 1 base at J, leaving 2 bases unmatched. Germline V gene data show CDR1 as SGHTA and CDR2 as FQGNSA.

A few counts support this clone. The chain joins TRBV19 to TRBJ1-3, with D tentatively TRBD1 (6 bases). The CDR3 is 12 residues long. V dropped 6 bases and J dropped 4 bases, with 7 bases sitting between them. The germline V gene has CDR1 LNHDA and CDR2 SQIVND (reference sequence). DNA of the CDR3: TGTGCCAGTAGGACAGGCGGAAACACCATATATTTT. Protein: CASRTGGNTIYF. The variable domain in full, with the rest retrieved from reference TRBV19 and TRBJ1-3, is DGGITQSPKYLFRKEGQNVTLSCEQNLNHDAMYWYRQDPGQGLRLIYYSQIVNDFQKGDIAEGYSVSREKKESFPLTVTSAQKNPTAFYLCASRTGGNTIYFGEGSWLTVV.

Note on this clone: The same CDR3 can be traced to other DNA sequences in this sample. This chain's CDR3 is CASSLGFAPRYEQYF. In DNA, the CDR3 is TGTGCCAGCAGCCTAGGTTTCGCGCCACGCTACGAGCAGTACTTC. This rearrangement joins TRBV7-8 to TRBJ2-7; D is unresolved. In germline, CDR1 is SGHVS, CDR2 FQNEAQ. This CDR3 has 15 residues. Trimming took 5 bases from V and 3 from J, leaving 17 bases between them.